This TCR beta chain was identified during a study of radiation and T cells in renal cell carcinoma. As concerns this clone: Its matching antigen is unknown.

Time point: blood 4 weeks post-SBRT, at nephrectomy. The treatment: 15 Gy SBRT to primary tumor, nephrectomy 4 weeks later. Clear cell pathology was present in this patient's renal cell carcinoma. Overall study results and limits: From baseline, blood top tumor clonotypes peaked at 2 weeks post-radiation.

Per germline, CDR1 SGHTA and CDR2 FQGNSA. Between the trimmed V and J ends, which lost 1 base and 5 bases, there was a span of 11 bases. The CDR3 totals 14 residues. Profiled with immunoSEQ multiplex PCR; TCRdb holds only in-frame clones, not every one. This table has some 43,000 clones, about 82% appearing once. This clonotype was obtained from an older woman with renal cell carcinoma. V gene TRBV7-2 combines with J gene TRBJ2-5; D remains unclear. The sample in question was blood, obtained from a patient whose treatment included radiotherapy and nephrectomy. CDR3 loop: CASSLDRDSETQYF. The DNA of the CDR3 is TGTGCCAGCAGCTTAGATAGGGATTCGGAGACCCAGTACTTC.